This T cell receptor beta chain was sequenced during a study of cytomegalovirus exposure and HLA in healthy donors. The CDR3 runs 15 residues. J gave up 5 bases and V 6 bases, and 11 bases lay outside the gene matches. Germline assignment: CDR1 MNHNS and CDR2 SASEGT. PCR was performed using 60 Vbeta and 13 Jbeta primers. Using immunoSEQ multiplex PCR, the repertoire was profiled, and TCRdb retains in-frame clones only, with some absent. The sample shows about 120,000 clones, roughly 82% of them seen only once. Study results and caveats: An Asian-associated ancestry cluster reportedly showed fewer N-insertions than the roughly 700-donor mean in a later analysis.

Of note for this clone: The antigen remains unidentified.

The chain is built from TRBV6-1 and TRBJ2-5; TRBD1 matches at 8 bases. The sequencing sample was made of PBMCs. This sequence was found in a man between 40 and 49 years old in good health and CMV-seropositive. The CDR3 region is CASRPTGARGETQYF. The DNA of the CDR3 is TGTGCCAGCAGGCCGACAGGGGCCAGGGGCGAGACCCAGTACTTC.